This TCR beta chain derives from a study of blood T cell repertoires in COVID-19. This clone occurred once. As originally analysed: From reference gene primer amplification, estimates of nucleated cell counts were derived. Only in-frame clones appear in the TCRdb table, and some are missing; sequencing was by immunoSEQ multiplex PCR. V and J calls and clone size come straight from that table; D and trimming were deduced from the DNA. The table includes 170,000 or so clones, 88% detected once. With V trimmed by 5 bases and J by 8 bases, 14 bases remained unmatched. CDR1 and CDR2 (germline): MNHNY, SVGAGI (reference sequence). The CDR3 length is 15 residues.

Material for sequencing was PBMCs or T cells enriched from blood (not recorded which). The TCR sequence derives from a woman aged 18-29 years who had recovered from COVID-19. The chain is built from TRBV6-6 and TRBJ1-1; 7 positions agree with TRBD1. This CDR3 reads CASSHSTGQGLEAFF. Here the CDR3 DNA reads TGTGCCAGCAGTCATTCGACAGGGCAGGGCCTCGAAGCTTTCTTT.